The 29 T cell receptor beta chains in this list originate from one sample, sequenced in a study of T cells in Graves' hyperthyroidism and ophthalmopathy. The TCR beta CDR3 regions underwent amplification using RNA transcripts as the source. Using the HTBI primer set, a first-round RT-PCR was run on the TCR CDR3. One entry per CDR3 protein, called by TCRdb with MiXCR from the multiplex PCR reads. Of hundreds of thousands of distinct CDR3 sequences in the sample, approximately 15% were seen once. Sequenced: blood. The source of these receptors is a woman in her late teens or twenties with Graves' hyperthyroidism.

This clonotype came up many times. V gene TRBV29-1 combines with J gene TRBJ1-1; D unclear. Germline loops: CDR1 SQVTM, CDR2 ANQGSEA. This CDR3 has 14 amino acids. The V end was cut by 3 bases, the J end by 1 base, with 12 bases between. The CDR3 region is CSVDSARPNTEAFF. DNA of the CDR3: TGCAGCGTTGACAGTGCGCGGCCGAACACTGAAGCTTTCTTT.

This clonotype was picked up a small number of times. This chain connects TRBV19 to TRBJ2-3; no clear D gene. The V gene's germline CDR1 is LNHDA and CDR2 SQIVND (reference sequence). The CDR3 loop spans 15 amino acids. V was clipped by 3 bases and J by 2 bases, with 12 bases between them. The CDR3 nucleotides are TGTGCCAGTAGTATTGGGCAGAAAATCACAGATACGCAGTATTTT. Translation: CASSIGQKITDTQYF.

This clonotype was found many times. V and J are TRBV15 and TRBJ1-2, with D perhaps TRBD1 (6 bases). Trimming took off 5 bases at V and 8 bases at J, with 15 bases between the two ends. Germline CDR1 and CDR2: LNHNV and YYDKDF (reference sequence). This CDR3 comprises 13 residues. DNA for the CDR3: TGTGCCACCAGCCCACTGGGGGCCGGAGGCTACACCTTC. Protein product: CATSPLGAGGYTF. Together with reference TRBV15 and TRBJ1-2, the CDR3 gives the full variable domain: DAMVIQNPRYQVTQFGKPVTLSCSQTLNHNVMYWYQQKSSQAPKLLFHYYDKDFNNEADTPDNFQSRRPNTSFCFLDIRSPGLGDTAMYLCATSPLGAGGYTFGSGTRLTVV.

This clonotype was found many times. The rearrangement joins TRBV18 to TRBJ2-1; D call uncertain. Germline V gene lookup returns CDR1 KGHSH and CDR2 LQKENI. Trimming left V 2 bases short and J 8 bases short, with 4 bases between. The CDR3 has 11 residues. The CDR3 bases are TGTGCCAGCTCACCAGTGCATGAGCAGTTCTTC. It is translated as CASSPVHEQFF.

V usage is TRBV14 and J usage is TRBJ2-5; tentatively, D is TRBD2 (5 bases). The CDR3 contains 14 residues. Germline CDR1 is SGHDN and CDR2 is FVKESK. The V end was cut by 1 base, the J end by 5 bases, with 11 bases between. CDR3 DNA sequence: TGTGCCAGCAGCCAAGCCCCGGGGTGGGAGACCCAGTACTTC. Translated, it gives CASSQAPGWETQYF.

This clonotype was detected ten times or more. DNA for the CDR3: TGTGCCCGACGAGAGACGGGGAACACTGAAGCTTTCTTT. Translated: CARRETGNTEAFF. V gene TRBV30 combines with J gene TRBJ1-1; D is ambiguous. V was cut by 8 bases and J by 1 base, with 14 bases left in between. Germline V gene sequence: CDR1 GTSNPN, CDR2 SVGIG (reference sequence). The CDR3 has 13 residues.

The table lists this clonotype with a few counts. This sequence joins TRBV6-1 and TRBJ2-1; 9 nucleotides line up with TRBD2. The germline CDR1 and CDR2 sequences are MNHNS and SASEGT. V lost 6 bases, J lost 1 base, and 7 bases stayed unmatched. This CDR3 spans 16 amino acids. The CDR3 DNA reads TGTGCCAGCAGGGGGGTAGCGGGAGTGTCCTACAATGAGCAGTTCTTC. The encoded protein is CASRGVAGVSYNEQFF.

In regard to this clonotype: This may stem from a read error, because a much larger clone lies one nucleotide away. In DNA form, the CDR3 reads TGTGCCAGCAGCGTTTTAGCGGGGGGGAGGTCAGGTACGCAGTATTTT. This translates into CASSVLAGGRSGTQYF. The V and J genes are TRBV7-6 and TRBJ2-3; TRBD2 agrees at 11 bases. V trimming: 5 bases; J trimming: 8 bases; junction bases outside the gene matches: 12. Germline CDR1 is SGHVS and CDR2 is FNYEAQ. CDR3 length equals 16 residues.

This rearrangement joins TRBV4-1 to TRBJ1-1; D is uncertain. Trimming left V 1 base short and J 1 base short, with 13 bases between. Germline V gene lookup returns CDR1 MGHRA and CDR2 YSYEKL. This CDR3 comprises 16 residues. This CDR3 reads CASSQGVPIGNTEAFF. DNA for the CDR3: TGCGCCAGCAGCCAAGGAGTTCCTATAGGGAACACTGAAGCTTTCTTT.

The V call is TRBV2, the J call TRBJ2-1, with a possible D match to TRBD2 (5 bases). CDR1 SNHLY and CDR2 FYNNEI come from the germline V gene. The CDR3 length is 13 residues. Deletions cut 5 bases from V and 8 bases from J, with 13 bases between. In DNA, the CDR3 is TGTGCCAGCAGTTACGGAAGCGGCGATGAGCAGTTCTTC. Translated: CASSYGSGDEQFF. Together with reference TRBV2 and TRBJ2-1, the CDR3 gives the full variable domain: EPEVTQTPSHQVTQMGQEVILRCVPISNHLYFYWYRQILGQKVEFLVSFYNNEISEKSEIFDDQFSVERPDGSNFTLKIRSTKLEDSAMYFCASSYGSGDEQFFGPGTRLTVL.

This clonotype was observed a handful of times. The junction shows a germline mismatch at one end, possibly a read error. V and J are TRBV3-1 and TRBJ1-3; no clear D gene. Germline CDR1 reads LGHDT; CDR2 reads YNNKEL (reference sequence). The CDR3 totals 13 residues. The CDR3 coding sequence is TGTGCCAGCAGCCATAGTGTTGGAGACACCATATATTTT. Amino acids: CASSHSVGDTIYF.

This clonotype was found a few times. The chain uses TRBV15 and TRBJ2-3; unclear D gene. From germline, CDR1 is LNHNV and CDR2 YYDKDF (reference sequence). CDR3 size: 14 residues. V was pared by 11 bases and J by 1 base, with 16 bases between. The CDR3 nucleotides are TGTGCCGTTCATACTCGACGGGGCACAGATACGCAGTATTTT. Translating gives CAVHTRRGTDTQYF.

This clonotype showed up just a few times. The chain is built from TRBV11-1 and TRBJ1-4, with 8 nucleotides matching TRBD1. Per the germline V gene, CDR1 is SGHAT and CDR2 is FQDESV (reference sequence). The V segment lost 5 bases and the J segment 2 bases; nucleotides outside the gene matches: 7. The CDR3 totals 16 residues. The CDR3 is CASSHRTGTTNEKLFF. The CDR3 DNA follows: TGTGCCAGCAGCCATCGGACAGGGACCACTAATGAAAAACTGTTTTTT.

The table lists this clonotype with a few counts. The chain employs TRBV9 and TRBJ2-2, with TRBD1 as a possible D gene (5 bases). Trimming removed 5 bases from V and 7 bases from J, with 9 bases in between. Per germline, CDR1 SGDLS and CDR2 YYNGEE. The CDR3 contains 12 residues. The DNA of the CDR3 is TGTGCCAGCAGGGGGCAAGGCGGGGAGCTGTTTTTT. Translated, it gives CASRGQGGELFF.

The chain carries TRBV7-9 and TRBJ1-1; D is ambiguous. The CDR3 has 9 residues. V was trimmed by 4 bases and J by 9 bases, leaving 3 bases between them. The germline V gene has CDR1 SEHNR and CDR2 FQNEAQ (reference sequence). The CDR3 is CASSSQAFF. The CDR3 DNA sequence: TGTGCCAGCAGCTCCCAAGCTTTCTTT.

As concerns this clonotype: A much larger clone differs from this one at a single base, so this may be a read error. The chain recombines TRBV6-1 with TRBJ1-1, with D perhaps TRBD1 (6 bases). Trimming pared 10 bases from V and 7 bases from J, leaving 19 bases between. CDR1 is MNHNS and CDR2 is SASEGT in the germline V gene. The CDR3 spans 13 residues. For the CDR3, the DNA is TGTGCCAACAGCAAAACAGGGCGCATTGAAGCTTTCTTT. It is translated as CANSKTGRIEAFF.

This clonotype was picked up many times. The V call is TRBV7-2, the J call TRBJ2-7, with D perhaps TRBD2 (5 bases). CDR3 size: 16 residues. With 2 bases removed from V and 5 bases from J, the gap between germline ends came to 19 bases. Germline V CDR1 and CDR2: SGHTA, FQGNSA. Here the CDR3 DNA reads TGTGCCAGCAGCTTAACCGACTATCCCCGTTCCGACGAGCAGTACTTC. Translation gives CASSLTDYPRSDEQYF.

Ten or more counts support this clonotype. The CDR3, as DNA: TGCAGTGCTAGACCTCCGGGACGGAAGACTACAGATACGCAGTATTTT. Protein product: CSARPPGRKTTDTQYF. This sequence joins TRBV20-1 and TRBJ2-3; D possibly uses TRBD1 or TRBD2 (5 bases each). Trimming stripped 2 bases from V and 3 bases from J, with 18 bases between. Per germline, CDR1 DFQATT and CDR2 SNEGSKA (reference sequence). The CDR3 runs 16 residues.

V gene TRBV20-1 combines with J gene TRBJ2-5; possibly TRBD1 or TRBD2 for D (5 bases each). The CDR3 has 13 amino acids. The V end lost 3 bases, the J end lost 5 bases, and 13 bases lay between the germline ends. Per germline, CDR1 DFQATT and CDR2 SNEGSKA (reference sequence). This CDR3 is CSARDGTSETQYF. The CDR3 region has the DNA TGCAGTGCTAGGGACGGGACCTCGGAGACCCAGTACTTC.

Ten or more counts support this clonotype. The gene calls are TRBV5-1 and TRBJ1-1, with TRBD1 as a possible D gene (6 bases). CDR3 length: 14 amino acids. Germline CDR1 and CDR2: SGHRS and YFSETQ. V lost 2 bases and J lost 5, with 13 bases in between. The chain's CDR3 is CASSLGQRVTEAFF. CDR3 in DNA: TGCGCCAGCAGCTTAGGACAGAGAGTGACTGAAGCTTTCTTT.

The chain employs TRBV6-2 or TRBV6-3 and TRBJ1-1; D is undetermined. Per germline, CDR1 MNHEY and CDR2 SVGEGT. The CDR3 is 15 amino acids. V gave up 0 bases and J gave up 0 bases, with 8 bases separating them. The CDR3 bases are TGTGCCAGCAGTTACTCAGCGGCCATGAACACTGAAGCTTTCTTT. It translates to CASSYSAAMNTEAFF.

This clonotype has only a few counts. The V gene is TRBV4-3, the J gene TRBJ1-1; no firm D call. Trimming pared 0 bases from V and 5 bases from J, leaving 13 bases between. The CDR3 spans 15 residues. The germline gives CDR1 LGHNA, CDR2 YSLEER. CDR3 residues: CASSQEAGRGTEAFF. CDR3 DNA sequence: TGCGCCAGCAGCCAAGAAGCCGGGAGAGGGACTGAAGCTTTCTTT.

Here the CDR3 reads CSVRGRSQETQYF. The CDR3 bases are TGCAGCGTGAGGGGACGGTCCCAAGAGACCCAGTACTTC. The rearrangement uses TRBV29-1 and TRBJ2-5; D is perhaps TRBD1 or TRBD2 (5 bases each). The CDR3 covers 13 residues. From germline, CDR1 is SQVTM and CDR2 ANQGSEA. The V end lost 6 bases, the J end lost 1 base, and 12 bases lay between the germline ends.

This clonotype was recorded a few times. The rearrangement joins TRBV24-1 to TRBJ2-5; D remains unclear. The germline CDR1 and CDR2 sequences are KGHDR and SFDVKD. The V end was cut by 2 bases, the J end by 5 bases, with 8 bases between. The CDR3 has 13 amino acids. Written as DNA, the CDR3 is TGTGCCACCAGTGATTCAATTGGGGAGACCCAGTACTTC. Protein sequence: CATSDSIGETQYF.

This clonotype was found many times. This rearrangement joins TRBV7-9 to TRBJ2-7; the match to TRBD1 covers 7 bases. V was pared by 4 bases and J by 7 bases, with 4 bases of the junction left unmatched. This CDR3 has 12 residues. In germline, CDR1 is SEHNR, CDR2 FQNEAQ (reference sequence). CDR3 amino acids: CASSSTGWEQYF. In DNA, the CDR3 is TGTGCCAGCAGCTCGACAGGGTGGGAGCAGTACTTC.

The chain joins TRBV5-1 to TRBJ2-1; D is perhaps TRBD1 or TRBD2 (5 bases each). V was cut by 7 bases and J by 0 bases, with 11 bases left in between. This CDR3 contains 14 residues. The germline CDR1 and CDR2 sequences are SGHRS and YFSETQ. The CDR3 coding sequence is TGCGCCAGCTCCAGGGCGGGCTCCTACAATGAGCAGTTCTTC. Its translation is CASSRAGSYNEQFF.

This sequence joins TRBV5-1 and TRBJ2-3; D gene ambiguous. Germline V gene lookup returns CDR1 SGHRS and CDR2 YFSETQ. V lost 5 bases to trimming and J lost 11 bases, with 15 bases between them. CDR3 length: 12 residues. As DNA, the CDR3 is TGCGCCAGCAGAAACCTCCCGTGGGGGCAGTATTTT. As protein: CASRNLPWGQYF.

The gene calls are TRBV2 and TRBJ2-7, with TRBD1 as a possible D gene (5 bases). Germline V lookup: CDR1 SNHLY, CDR2 FYNNEI. The CDR3 has 12 residues. V lost 6 bases and J lost 2, with 8 bases in between. The CDR3 is CASRPGPYEQYF. CDR3 DNA: TGTGCCAGCAGACCAGGGCCCTACGAGCAGTACTTC.

At least ten counts were recorded for this clonotype. J is TRBJ1-2 and V is TRBV9; possible D gene TRBD1, 6 bases. This CDR3 contains 15 residues. The V and J ends lost 2 bases and 4 bases respectively, with 15 bases between them. Germline V gives CDR1 SGDLS, CDR2 YYNGEE. CDR3 sequence reads: CASSVGQHDGYGYTF. The CDR3 nucleotides are TGTGCCAGCAGCGTCGGACAGCACGATGGCTATGGCTACACCTTC.